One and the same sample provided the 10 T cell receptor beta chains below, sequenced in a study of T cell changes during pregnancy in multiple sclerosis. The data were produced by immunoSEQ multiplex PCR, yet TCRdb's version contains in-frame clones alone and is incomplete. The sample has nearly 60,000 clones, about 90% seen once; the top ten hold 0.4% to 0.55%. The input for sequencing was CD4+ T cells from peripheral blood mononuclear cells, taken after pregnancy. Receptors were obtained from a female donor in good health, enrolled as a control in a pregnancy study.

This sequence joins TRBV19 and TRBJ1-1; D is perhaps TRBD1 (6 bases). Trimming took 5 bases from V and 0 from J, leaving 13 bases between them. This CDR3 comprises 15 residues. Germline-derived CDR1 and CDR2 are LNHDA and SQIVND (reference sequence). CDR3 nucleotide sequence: TGTGCCAGTAGTCGTCGCGACAGGCTGAACACTGAAGCTTTCTTT. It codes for CASSRRDRLNTEAFF.

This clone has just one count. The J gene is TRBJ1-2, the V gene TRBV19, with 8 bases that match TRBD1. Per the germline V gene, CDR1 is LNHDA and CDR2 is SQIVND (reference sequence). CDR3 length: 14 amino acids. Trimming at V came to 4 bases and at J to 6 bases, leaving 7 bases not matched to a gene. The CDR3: CASSNQGARNGYTF. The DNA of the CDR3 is TGTGCCAGTAGTAATCAGGGGGCGCGCAATGGCTACACCTTC.

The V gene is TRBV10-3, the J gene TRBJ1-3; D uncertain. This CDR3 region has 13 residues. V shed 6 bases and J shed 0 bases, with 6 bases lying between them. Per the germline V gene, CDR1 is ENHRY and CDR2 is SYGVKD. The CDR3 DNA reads TGTGCCATCAGGAGGGACTCTGGAAACACCATATATTTT. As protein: CAIRRDSGNTIYF.

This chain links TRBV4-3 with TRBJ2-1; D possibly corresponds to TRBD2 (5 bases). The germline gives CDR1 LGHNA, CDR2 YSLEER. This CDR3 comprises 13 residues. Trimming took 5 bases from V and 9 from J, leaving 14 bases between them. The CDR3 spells CASSNLGEGEQFF. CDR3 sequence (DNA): TGCGCCAGCAGCAACCTCGGCGAGGGTGAGCAGTTCTTC.

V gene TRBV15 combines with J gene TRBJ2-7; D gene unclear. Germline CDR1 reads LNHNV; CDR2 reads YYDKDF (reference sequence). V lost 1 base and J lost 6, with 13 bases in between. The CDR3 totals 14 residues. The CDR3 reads CATSRVRGVGEQYF. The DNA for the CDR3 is TGTGCCACCAGCAGAGTTAGAGGTGTTGGCGAGCAGTACTTC.

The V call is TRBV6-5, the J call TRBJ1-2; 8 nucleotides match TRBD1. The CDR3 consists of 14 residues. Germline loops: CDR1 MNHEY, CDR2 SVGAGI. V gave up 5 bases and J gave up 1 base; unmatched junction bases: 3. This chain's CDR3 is CASSPDRDNYGYTF. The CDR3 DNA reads TGTGCCAGCAGTCCGGACAGGGATAACTATGGCTACACCTTC.

CDR3 coding DNA: TGTGCCAACCCAGGGGTTGCGGATGGCTACACCTTC. Translation: CANPGVADGYTF. The chain uses TRBV6-5 and TRBJ1-2; D possibly corresponds to TRBD1 (6 bases). The germline V gene has CDR1 MNHEY and CDR2 SVGAGI. The V end lost 10 bases, the J end lost 6 bases, and 15 bases lay between the germline ends. The CDR3 is 12 residues long.

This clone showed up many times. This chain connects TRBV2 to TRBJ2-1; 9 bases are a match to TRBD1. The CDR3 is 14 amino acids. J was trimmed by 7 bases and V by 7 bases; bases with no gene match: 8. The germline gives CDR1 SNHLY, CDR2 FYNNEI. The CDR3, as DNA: TGTGCCAGCAAAACAGGGGGCGGTAGAAATGAGCAGTTCTTC. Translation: CASKTGGGRNEQFF.

The CDR3 DNA reads TGTGCCAGAAGCTTAGAGGGACACCTCGATCAGCCCCAGCATTTT. Residues: CARSLEGHLDQPQHF. This sequence joins TRBV7-5 and TRBJ1-5; the listed D gene, TRBD1, was not tested against the DNA. TRBV7-5 is a pseudogene. The CDR3 has 15 residues.

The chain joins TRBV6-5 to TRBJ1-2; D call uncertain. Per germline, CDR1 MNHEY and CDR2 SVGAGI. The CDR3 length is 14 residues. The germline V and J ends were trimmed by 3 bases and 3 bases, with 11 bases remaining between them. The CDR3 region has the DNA TGTGCCAGCAGTTATGCCCCAGGCCACTATGGCTACACCTTC. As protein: CASSYAPGHYGYTF.